This T cell receptor beta chain stems from a study of T cells in Graves' hyperthyroidism and ophthalmopathy. Study at large: Peripheral blood was drawn at first diagnosis, prior to all treatment.

This clonotype was seen many times. The V gene's germline CDR1 is SNHLY and CDR2 FYNNEI. This CDR3 is 14 amino acids long. V dropped 7 bases and J dropped 1; count of bases not matched to a gene: 4. At least 3 on the Clinical Activity Score was recorded for ophthalmopathy patients, who also had NOSPECS grade at least 4 and duration under 3 months. Clinical symptoms, serum thyroxine, TRAb, thyroid ultrasound and orbital computed tomography informed diagnoses. RNA transcripts yielded amplified TCR beta CDR3 regions. The study used the HTBI primer set for a first-round RT-PCR of the TCR CDR3. TCRdb passed the multiplex PCR reads through MiXCR, listing each CDR3 protein once. The data contain around 390,000 distinct CDR3 sequences, around 13% of them singletons.

Sequenced input: blood. V is TRBV2 and J is TRBJ2-3; 8 positions agree with TRBD1. The TCR sequence derives from a woman aged 25 to 39 with Graves' ophthalmopathy. The CDR3 here is CASTGTGRTDTQYF. CDR3 DNA: TGTGCCAGCACCGGGACAGGACGCACAGATACGCAGTATTTT. The entire variable domain, with the rest obtained from reference TRBV2 and TRBJ2-3, is as follows: EPEVTQTPSHQVTQMGQEVILRCVPISNHLYFYWYRQILGQKVEFLVSFYNNEISEKSEIFDDQFSVERPDGSNFTLKIRSTKLEDSAMYFCASTGTGRTDTQYFGPGTRLTVL.